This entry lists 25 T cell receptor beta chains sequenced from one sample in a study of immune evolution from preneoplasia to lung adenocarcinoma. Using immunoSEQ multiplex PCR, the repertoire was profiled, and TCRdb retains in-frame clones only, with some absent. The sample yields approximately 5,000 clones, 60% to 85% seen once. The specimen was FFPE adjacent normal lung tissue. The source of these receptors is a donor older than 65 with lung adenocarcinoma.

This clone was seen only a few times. The CDR3 DNA is TGTGCCAGCACAGGACCAGGGACCGGGGAGCTGTTTTTT. Its translation is CASTGPGTGELFF. The gene calls are TRBV2 and TRBJ2-2, with D possibly matching TRBD1 (5 bases). The CDR3 is 13 residues long. Trimming shortened V by 7 bases and J by 5 bases, and 11 bases separated the two germline ends. Germline CDR1 SNHLY, CDR2 FYNNEI.

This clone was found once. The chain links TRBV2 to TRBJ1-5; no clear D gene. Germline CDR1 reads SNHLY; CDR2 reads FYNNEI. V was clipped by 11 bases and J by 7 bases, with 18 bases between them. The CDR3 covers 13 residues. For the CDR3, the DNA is TGTGCCTCCGGGAAAGGTTTGAGGCAGCCCCAGCATTTT. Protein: CASGKGLRQPQHF. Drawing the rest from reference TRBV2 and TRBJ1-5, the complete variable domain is EPEVTQTPSHQVTQMGQEVILRCVPISNHLYFYWYRQILGQKVEFLVSFYNNEISEKSEIFDDQFSVERPDGSNFTLKIRSTKLEDSAMYFCASGKGLRQPQHFGDGTRLSIL.

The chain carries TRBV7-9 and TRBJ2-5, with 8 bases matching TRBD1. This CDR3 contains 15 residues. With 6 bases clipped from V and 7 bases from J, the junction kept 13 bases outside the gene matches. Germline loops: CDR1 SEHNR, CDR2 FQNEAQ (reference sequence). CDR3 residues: CASSWLGQARGTQYF. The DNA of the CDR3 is TGTGCCAGCAGTTGGTTGGGACAGGCCAGAGGGACCCAGTACTTC.

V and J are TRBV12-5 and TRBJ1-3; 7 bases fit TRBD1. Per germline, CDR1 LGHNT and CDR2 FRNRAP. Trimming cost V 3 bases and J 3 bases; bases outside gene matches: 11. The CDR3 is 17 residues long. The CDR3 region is CASGFASPTGFGNTIYF. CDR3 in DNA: TGTGCTAGTGGTTTTGCGAGCCCGACAGGGTTTGGAAACACCATATATTTT.

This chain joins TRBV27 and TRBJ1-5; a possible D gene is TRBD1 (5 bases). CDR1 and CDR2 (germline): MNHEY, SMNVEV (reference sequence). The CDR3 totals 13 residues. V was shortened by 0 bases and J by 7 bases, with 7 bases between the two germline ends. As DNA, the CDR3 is TGTGCCAGCAGTTTATCGCAGGGACAGCCCCAGCATTTT. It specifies CASSLSQGQPQHF.

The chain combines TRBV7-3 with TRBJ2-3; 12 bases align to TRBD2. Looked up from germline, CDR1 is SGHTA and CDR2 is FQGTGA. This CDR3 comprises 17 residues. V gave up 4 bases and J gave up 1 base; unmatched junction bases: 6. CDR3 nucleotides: TGTGCCAGCAGCTCCTTACTAGCGGGAGGAGGCACAGATACGCAGTATTTT. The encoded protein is CASSSLLAGGGTDTQYF.

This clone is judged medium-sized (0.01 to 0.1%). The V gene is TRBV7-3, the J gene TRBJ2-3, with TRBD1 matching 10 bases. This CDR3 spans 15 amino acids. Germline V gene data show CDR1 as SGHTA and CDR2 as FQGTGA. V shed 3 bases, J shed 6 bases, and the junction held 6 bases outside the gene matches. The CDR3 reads CASSLTGTGEDTQYF. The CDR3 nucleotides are TGTGCCAGCAGCTTGACCGGGACAGGGGAGGATACGCAGTATTTT.

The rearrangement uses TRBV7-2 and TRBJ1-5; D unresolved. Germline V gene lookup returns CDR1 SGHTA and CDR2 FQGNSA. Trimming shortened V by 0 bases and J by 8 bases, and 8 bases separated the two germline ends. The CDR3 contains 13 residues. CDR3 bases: TGTGCCAGCAGCTTAGCCCTGGGGAAGCCCCAGCATTTT. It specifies CASSLALGKPQHF.

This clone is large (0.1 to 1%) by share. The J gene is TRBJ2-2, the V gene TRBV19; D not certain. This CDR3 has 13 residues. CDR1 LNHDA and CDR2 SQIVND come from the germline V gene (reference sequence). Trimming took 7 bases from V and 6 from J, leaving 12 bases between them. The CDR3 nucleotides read TGTGCCAGTACATATGGAAGGGCCGGGGAGCTGTTTTTT. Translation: CASTYGRAGELFF.

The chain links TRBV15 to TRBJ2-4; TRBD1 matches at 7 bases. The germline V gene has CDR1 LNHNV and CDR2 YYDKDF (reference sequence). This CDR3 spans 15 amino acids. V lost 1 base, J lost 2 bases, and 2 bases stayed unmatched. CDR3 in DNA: TGTGCCACCAGCAGAGGAGGGGGCCCCAAAAACATTCAGTACTTC. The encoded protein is CATSRGGGPKNIQYF.

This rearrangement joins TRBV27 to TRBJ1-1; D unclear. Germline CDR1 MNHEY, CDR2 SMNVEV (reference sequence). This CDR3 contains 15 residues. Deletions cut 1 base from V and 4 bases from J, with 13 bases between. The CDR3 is CASSLWPGFVTEAFF. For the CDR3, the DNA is TGTGCCAGCAGTTTATGGCCGGGTTTCGTCACTGAAGCTTTCTTT.

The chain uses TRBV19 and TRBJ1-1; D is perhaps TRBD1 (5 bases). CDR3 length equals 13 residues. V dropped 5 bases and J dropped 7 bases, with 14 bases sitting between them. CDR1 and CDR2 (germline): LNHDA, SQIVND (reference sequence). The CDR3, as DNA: TGTGCCAGTAGTTTGAGACAGCCGGGTGAAGCTTTCTTT. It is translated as CASSLRQPGEAFF.

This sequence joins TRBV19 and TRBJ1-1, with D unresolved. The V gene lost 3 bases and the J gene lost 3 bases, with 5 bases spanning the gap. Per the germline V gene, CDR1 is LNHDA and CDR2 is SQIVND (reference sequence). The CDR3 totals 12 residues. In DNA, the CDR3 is TGTGCCAGTAGTATTGGCTACACTGAAGCTTTCTTT. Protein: CASSIGYTEAFF.

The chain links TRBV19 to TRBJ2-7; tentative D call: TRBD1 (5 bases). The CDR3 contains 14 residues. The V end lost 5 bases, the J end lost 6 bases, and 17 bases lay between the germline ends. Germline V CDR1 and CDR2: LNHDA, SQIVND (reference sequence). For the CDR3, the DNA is TGTGCCAGTAGTCTACGATTTCAGGGCGGCGAGCAGTACTTC. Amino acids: CASSLRFQGGEQYF.

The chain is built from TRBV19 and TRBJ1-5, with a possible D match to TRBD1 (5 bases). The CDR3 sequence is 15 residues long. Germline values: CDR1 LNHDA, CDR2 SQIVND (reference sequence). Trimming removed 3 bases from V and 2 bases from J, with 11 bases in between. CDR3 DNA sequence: TGTGCCAGTAGTATGGAGGGGAATGGCAATCAGCCCCAGCATTTT. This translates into CASSMEGNGNQPQHF.

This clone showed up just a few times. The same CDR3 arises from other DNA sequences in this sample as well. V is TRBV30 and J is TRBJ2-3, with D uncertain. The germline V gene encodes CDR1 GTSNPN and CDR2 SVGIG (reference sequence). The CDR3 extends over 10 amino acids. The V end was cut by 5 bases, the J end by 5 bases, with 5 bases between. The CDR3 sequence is CAWGLDTQYF. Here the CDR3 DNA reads TGTGCCTGGGGCTTAGATACGCAGTATTTT.

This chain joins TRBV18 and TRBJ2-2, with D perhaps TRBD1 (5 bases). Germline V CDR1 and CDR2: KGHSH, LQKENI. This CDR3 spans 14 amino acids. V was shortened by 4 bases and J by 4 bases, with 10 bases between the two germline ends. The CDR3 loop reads CASSQTDSTGELFF. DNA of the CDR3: TGTGCCAGCTCACAAACCGACAGCACCGGGGAGCTGTTTTTT.

The CDR3 here is CAWDRSPAHYEQYF. CDR3 nucleotides: TGTGCCTGGGATAGGTCACCCGCCCACTACGAGCAGTACTTC. The chain has TRBV30 and TRBJ2-7; D is uncertain. The V and J ends lost 5 bases and 3 bases respectively, with 17 bases between them. The CDR3 is 14 amino acids. Germline values: CDR1 GTSNPN, CDR2 SVGIG (reference sequence).

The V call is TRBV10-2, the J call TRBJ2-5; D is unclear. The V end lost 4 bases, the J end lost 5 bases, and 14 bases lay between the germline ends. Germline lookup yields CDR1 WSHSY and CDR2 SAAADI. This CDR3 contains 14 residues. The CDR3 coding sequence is TGCGCCAGCAGTGTCTTCCACTCTGCGGAGACCCAGTACTTC. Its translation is CASSVFHSAETQYF.

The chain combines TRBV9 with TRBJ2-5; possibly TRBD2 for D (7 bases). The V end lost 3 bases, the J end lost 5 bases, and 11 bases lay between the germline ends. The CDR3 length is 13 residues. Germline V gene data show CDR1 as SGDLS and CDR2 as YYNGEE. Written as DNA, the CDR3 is TGTGCCAGCAGCGAGGGGGGGTGGGAGACCCAGTACTTC. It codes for CASSEGGWETQYF.

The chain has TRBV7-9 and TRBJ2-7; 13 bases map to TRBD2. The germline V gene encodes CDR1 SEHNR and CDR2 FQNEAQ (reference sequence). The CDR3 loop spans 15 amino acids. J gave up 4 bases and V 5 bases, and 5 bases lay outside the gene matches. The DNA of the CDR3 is TGTGCCAGCAGCCCCGGGACTAGCGGGACTTACGAGCAGTACTTC. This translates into CASSPGTSGTYEQYF.

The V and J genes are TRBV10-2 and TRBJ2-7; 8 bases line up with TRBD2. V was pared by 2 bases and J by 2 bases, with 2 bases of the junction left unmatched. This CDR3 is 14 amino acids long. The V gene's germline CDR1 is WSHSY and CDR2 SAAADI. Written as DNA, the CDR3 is TGCGCCAGCAGTGAGCGGGAGGGCCCCTACGAGCAGTACTTC. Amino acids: CASSEREGPYEQYF.

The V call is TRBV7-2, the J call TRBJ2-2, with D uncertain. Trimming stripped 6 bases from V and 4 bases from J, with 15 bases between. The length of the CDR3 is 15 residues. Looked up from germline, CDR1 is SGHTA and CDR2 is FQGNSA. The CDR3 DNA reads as TGTGCCAGCAGGCCAAACCGGCAGTTCACCGGGGAGCTGTTTTTT. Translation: CASRPNRQFTGELFF.

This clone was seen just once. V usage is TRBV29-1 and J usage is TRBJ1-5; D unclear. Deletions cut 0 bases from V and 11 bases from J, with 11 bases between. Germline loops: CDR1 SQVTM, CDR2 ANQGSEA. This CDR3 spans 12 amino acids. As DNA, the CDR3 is TGCAGCGTTGAAGATAAGGGCAGTACCCAGCATTTT. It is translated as CSVEDKGSTQHF.

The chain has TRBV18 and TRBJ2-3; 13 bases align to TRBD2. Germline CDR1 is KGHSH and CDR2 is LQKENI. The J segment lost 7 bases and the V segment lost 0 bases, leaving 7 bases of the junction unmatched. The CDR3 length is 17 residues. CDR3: CASSPPGLAGLTNTQYF. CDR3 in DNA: TGTGCCAGCTCACCACCGGGACTAGCGGGACTAACGAATACGCAGTATTTT.